This T cell receptor (beta chain) comes out of a study of blood T cell repertoires in COVID-19. Overall study context: COVID-19 samples, acute and convalescent, were from the United States, Italy and Spain. PBMCs, B-cell-depleted T cells, or T cells were the source of the cDNA or gDNA that made up the material.

Authors' methods: Cell counts per sample came from amplifying reference gene primers. Here immunoSEQ multiplex PCR was the method, and the copy in TCRdb shows in-frame clones only, minus some. V, J and clone size were drawn from that table, and D and trimming were deduced from the DNA. Among approximately 150,000 clones listed, 70% to 85% were seen once. The germline V and J ends were trimmed by 5 bases and 3 bases, with 17 bases remaining between them. There are 16 residues in the CDR3. Germline V gives CDR1 SGHVS, CDR2 FNYEAQ. The chain employs TRBV7-6 and TRBJ1-5; D is possibly TRBD1 (6 bases). The sequence was obtained from a woman in her forties or fifties in a cohort sampled during active or convalescent COVID-19. The sequenced sample consisted of peripheral blood. The DNA for the CDR3 is TGTGCCAGCAGCCCAGGGGCGGGGGAAAACAATCAGCCCCAGCATTTT. This encodes CASSPGAGENNQPQHF.